The rows below give T cell receptor beta chains drawn from one sample of a study of blood T cell repertoires in COVID-19. TCRdb's table, derived via immunoSEQ multiplex PCR, lists solely in-frame clones and lacks some. The sample records some 370,000 clones, roughly 90% being singletons. Sequences were obtained from peripheral blood. The receptors originated from a man between 40 and 49 years old with acute or convalescent COVID-19. The CDR3 runs from the conserved cysteine through the conserved F or W. D genes are given only for firm matches. Some rows mark clone size as missing; the rest say once, few, many or name a class of expanded clone.

V gene: TRBV19
clone size: .
J gene: TRBJ2-3
D gene: .
CDR3 DNA: TGTGCCAGTAGTTCCCGGACTATGCATACGCAGTATTTT
CDR3 protein: CASSSRTMHTQYF

V gene: TRBV4-2
clone size: .
J gene: TRBJ1-4
D gene: .
CDR3 DNA: TGTGCCAGCAGCCAAGACGTTACGTTTGGCGGATATAATGAAAAACTGTTTTTT
CDR3 protein: CASSQDVTFGGYNEKLFF

V gene: TRBV18
clone size: once
J gene: TRBJ1-4
D gene: TRBD1
CDR3 DNA: TGTGCCAGCTCACCTTCCGGGGTGACAGGGCTCAATGAAAAACTGTTTTTT
CDR3 protein: CASSPSGVTGLNEKLFF

V gene: TRBV5-6
clone size: .
J gene: TRBJ1-1
D gene: TRBD1
CDR3 DNA: TGTGCCAGCAGCGTAATAAACCCGGGACAGATAAACACTGAAGCTTTCTTT
CDR3 protein: CASSVINPGQINTEAFF

V gene: TRBV3-1/TRBV3-2
clone size: .
J gene: TRBJ2-5
D gene: .
CDR3 DNA: TGTGCCAGCAGCCAAGATGATGTCCCGAGGCACGTAAAGACCCAGTACTTC
CDR3 protein: CASSQDDVPRHVKTQYF

V gene: TRBV18
clone size: .
J gene: TRBJ1-1
D gene: .
CDR3 DNA: TGTGCCAGCTCACCAATAGGACAGATCAACACTGAAGCTTTCTTT
CDR3 protein: CASSPIGQINTEAFF

V gene: TRBV5-5
clone size: .
J gene: TRBJ1-5
D gene: TRBD1
CDR3 DNA: TGTGCCAGCAGTTCCCGGGGGACAGGGGGTGATCAGCCCCAGCATTTT
CDR3 protein: CASSSRGTGGDQPQHF

V gene: TRBV27
clone size: .
J gene: TRBJ2-7
D gene: .
CDR3 DNA: TGTGCCAGCAGTACCGGACGGACCTATGGGGGGTACGAGCAGTACTTC
CDR3 protein: CASSTGRTYGGYEQYF

V gene: TRBV4-1
clone size: .
J gene: TRBJ2-7
D gene: .
CDR3 DNA: TGCGCCAGCAGCCAAAGGGGCTGGGCATCCGAGCAGTACTTC
CDR3 protein: CASSQRGWASEQYF

V gene: TRBV5-4
clone size: .
J gene: TRBJ1-1
D gene: TRBD1
CDR3 DNA: TGTGCCAGCAGCCTAGGGGGAGAGGGGGCAGGTACTGAAGCTTTCTTT
CDR3 protein: CASSLGGEGAGTEAFF

V gene: TRBV7-2
clone size: .
J gene: TRBJ1-4
D gene: .
CDR3 DNA: TGTGCCAGCAGCTTAAGGGCCCGGGGGGTAAATGAAAAACTGTTTTTT
CDR3 protein: CASSLRARGVNEKLFF

V gene: TRBV7-9
clone size: few
J gene: TRBJ1-3
D gene: TRBD1
CDR3 DNA: TGTGCCAGCAGCTTATCCGGACAGGGGGCATTCTCTGGAAACACCATATATTTT
CDR3 protein: CASSLSGQGAFSGNTIYF

V gene: TRBV7-6
clone size: .
J gene: TRBJ2-5
D gene: TRBD1
CDR3 DNA: TGTGCCAGCAGCGGCCGGGACAGGGGGCGAGAGACCCAGTACTTC
CDR3 protein: CASSGRDRGRETQYF

V gene: TRBV5-1
clone size: .
J gene: TRBJ2-7
D gene: .
CDR3 DNA: TGCGCCAGCAGCTTGGGTGGACACCTAAGCTCCTACGAGCAGTACTTC
CDR3 protein: CASSLGGHLSSYEQYF

V gene: TRBV5-8
clone size: once
J gene: TRBJ2-5
D gene: .
CDR3 DNA: TGTGCCAGCACCTTGAGAAATCCAGGGGAGACCCAGTACTTC
CDR3 protein: CASTLRNPGETQYF